One and the same sample provided the 5 T cell receptor beta chains below, sequenced in a study of spatial heterogeneity in lung cancer. Sample time point: sample taken at primary tumor resection. Their recognized antigens are unknown. Each CDR3 protein gets one entry after TCRdb re-called the 5' RACE reads with MiXCR. Among about 2,700 distinct CDR3 sequences listed, 5.5% were seen once. Overall study results and limits: How many expanded intratumoral alpha and beta TCRs were present tracked the tumor mutation count, which was a count of nonsynonymous mutations.

Sequenced here: lung tumor tissue, sampled at surgery. The source of these receptors is a male donor with early-stage non-small cell lung cancer.

This clonotype was recorded a few times. The chain has TRBV3-1 and TRBJ2-1, with 7 bases that match TRBD2. Trimming removed 3 bases from V and 6 bases from J; junction bases left unmatched: 5. Germline CDR1 and CDR2: LGHDT and YNNKEL (reference sequence). The CDR3 has 14 amino acids. The CDR3 loop is CASSQLTGGNEQFF. The CDR3 nucleotides read TGTGCCAGCAGCCAGCTCACGGGGGGCAATGAGCAGTTCTTC.

The chain uses TRBV7-2 and TRBJ1-5; 7 nucleotides line up with TRBD1. Germline CDR1 and CDR2: SGHTA and FQGNSA. The CDR3 length is 15 residues. After removal of 5 bases from V and 3 bases from J, the junction contained 7 bases not matched to a gene. The CDR3 DNA follows: TGTGCCAGCAGCCCCCGACAGGGAATCAATCAGCCCCAGCATTTT. It encodes CASSPRQGINQPQHF.

This clonotype counts as medium-sized. CDR3 amino acids: CASAPSLAASRNTDTQYF. The DNA of the CDR3 is TGTGCTAGTGCCCCCTCTCTGGCCGCGTCTCGGAACACAGATACGCAGTATTTT. The chain carries TRBV12-5 and TRBJ2-3, with D unclear. Trimming cost V 7 bases and J 2 bases, with 25 bases left between them. CDR1 and CDR2 from the germline V gene are LGHNT and FRNRAP. This CDR3 has 18 residues.

The chain recombines TRBV3-1 with TRBJ1-4; D remains unclear. The germline CDR1 and CDR2 sequences are LGHDT and YNNKEL (reference sequence). V gave up 0 bases and J gave up 8 bases, with 7 bases separating them. The CDR3 contains 13 residues. The CDR3 region has the DNA TGTGCCAGCAGCCAAGATATAGCGGAAAAACTGTTTTTT. Amino acids: CASSQDIAEKLFF.

This clonotype has ten or more counts. The rearrangement links TRBV6-2 or TRBV6-3 to TRBJ2-1, with TRBD1 matching 7 bases. The CDR3 is made up of 13 amino acids. Looked up from germline, CDR1 is MNHEY and CDR2 is SVGEGT. After removal of 6 bases from V and 4 bases from J, the junction contained 3 bases not matched to a gene. CDR3 residues: CASRTGAYNEQFF. For the CDR3, the DNA is TGTGCCAGCAGAACAGGGGCTTACAATGAGCAGTTCTTC.